This TCR beta chain comes out of a study of OX40 agonist ivuxolimab in advanced cancers. The germline gives CDR1 LGHNA, CDR2 YSLEER. This CDR3 contains 15 residues. V lost 4 bases, J lost 6 bases, and 16 bases lay in between. Data came from immunoSEQ multiplex PCR; TCRdb stores just in-frame clones and leaves some out. The table shows tens of thousands of clones, with approximately 80% occurring only once. The chain couples TRBV4-3 to TRBJ1-5; D not certain. Specimen: CD4+ or CD8+ T cells sorted from blood, collected in a trial of the OX40 agonist ivuxolimab. The clonotype originates from an adult with an advanced solid tumor such as melanoma, head and neck, liver or kidney cancer. The CDR3 is CASSLTSDRSQPQHF. In DNA, the CDR3 is TGCGCCAGCAGCCTTACCTCGGATCGGAGTCAGCCCCAGCATTTT.